The 19 T cell receptor beta chains below come from one sample, sequenced in a study of blood T cell repertoires in COVID-19. Only in-frame clones appear in the TCRdb table, and some are missing; sequencing was by immunoSEQ multiplex PCR. The table lists around 270,000 clones, 75% to 90% of them singletons. Sequencing used peripheral blood. The source of these receptors is a man aged 25-45 years with active or convalescent COVID-19.

This clone was counted only a few times. The chain recombines TRBV5-1 with TRBJ2-5; D may be TRBD2 (5 bases). Germline CDR1 SGHRS, CDR2 YFSETQ. Trimming left V 6 bases short and J 4 bases short, with 13 bases between. There are 13 residues in the CDR3. The CDR3 loop is CASTWKEGETQYF. The CDR3 coding sequence is TGCGCCAGCACTTGGAAAGAGGGAGAGACCCAGTACTTC.

The chain employs TRBV6-2 or TRBV6-3 and TRBJ2-2; possibly TRBD2 for D (5 bases). Trimming stripped 6 bases from V and 1 base from J, with 12 bases between. Germline loops: CDR1 MNHEY, CDR2 SVGEGT. The CDR3 totals 15 residues. The CDR3 protein is CASSPDSRNTGELFF. The CDR3 DNA sequence: TGTGCCAGCAGCCCGGACTCCCGGAACACCGGGGAGCTGTTTTTT.

The gene calls are TRBV27 and TRBJ1-1; D gene ambiguous. The germline V gene encodes CDR1 MNHEY and CDR2 SMNVEV (reference sequence). The CDR3 spans 11 residues. Trimming cost V 8 bases and J 8 bases, with 12 bases left between them. CDR3 residues: CASGIYSEAFF. The CDR3 DNA sequence: TGTGCCAGCGGAATATACAGCGAAGCTTTCTTT.

The rearrangement links TRBV30 to TRBJ2-3; 8 bases line up with TRBD1. CDR1 GTSNPN and CDR2 SVGIG come from the germline V gene (reference sequence). The V segment lost 3 bases and the J segment 2 bases; nucleotides outside the gene matches: 13. This CDR3 has 17 amino acids. The CDR3, as DNA: TGTGCCTGGAGATCCAGTTACGGGACAGGCTTCACAGATACGCAGTATTTT. Protein: CAWRSSYGTGFTDTQYF.

The chain uses TRBV5-1 and TRBJ1-6; tentative D call: TRBD1 (5 bases). This CDR3 has 15 residues. V lost 0 bases, J lost 6 bases, and 10 bases lay in between. Looked up from germline, CDR1 is SGHRS and CDR2 is YFSETQ. This chain's CDR3 is CASSLAGGTNSPLHF. CDR3 bases: TGCGCCAGCAGCTTGGCGGGGGGTACTAATTCACCCCTCCACTTT.

CDR3 nucleotides: TGCGCCAGCAGCCAAGACGAGCGAGCACCGCTGAGGAATCAGCCCCAGCATTTT. Translation: CASSQDERAPLRNQPQHF. The chain couples TRBV4-1 to TRBJ1-5; D is uncertain. From germline, CDR1 is MGHRA and CDR2 YSYEKL. The ends were cut back, 0 bases at V and 4 bases at J, with 19 bases in the middle. The CDR3 loop spans 18 amino acids.

V is TRBV4-3 and J is TRBJ1-2; 8 bases are shared with TRBD1. Germline trimming cut 3 bases from V and 4 bases from J; bases unmatched to any gene: 10. The CDR3 covers 16 residues. Germline V gene sequence: CDR1 LGHNA, CDR2 YSLEER. CDR3 in amino acids: CASSQDGTGLPYGYTF. In nucleotides, the CDR3 is TGCGCCAGCAGCCAGGACGGGACAGGACTACCCTATGGCTACACCTTC.

This clone was found once. The chain recombines TRBV28 with TRBJ2-7, with TRBD1 matching 7 bases. Germline V CDR1 and CDR2: MDHEN, SYDVKM. The CDR3 sequence is 15 residues long. V shed 3 bases and J 3 bases; nucleotides not matched to a gene: 8. CDR3 sequence: CASSFPGTEFYEQYF. In DNA, the CDR3 is TGTGCCAGCAGTTTCCCCGGGACAGAATTCTACGAGCAGTACTTC. Drawing the rest from reference TRBV28 and TRBJ2-7, the complete variable domain is DVKVTQSSRYLVKRTGEKVFLECVQDMDHENMFWYRQDPGLGLRLIYFSYDVKMKEKGDIPEGYSVSREKKERFSLILESASTNQTSMYLCASSFPGTEFYEQYFGPGTRLTVT.

V usage is TRBV5-4 and J usage is TRBJ2-7, with 10 bases that match TRBD1. CDR3 length: 14 residues. J gave up 2 bases and V 3 bases, and 2 bases lay outside the gene matches. Per germline, CDR1 SGHNT and CDR2 YYREEE (reference sequence). Written as DNA, the CDR3 is TGTGCCAGCAGCTCAGGGACAGGGGCCTACGAGCAGTACTTC. Translation gives CASSSGTGAYEQYF.

The V call is TRBV3-1 (or the pseudogene TRBV3-2), the J call TRBJ2-7, with D possibly matching TRBD2 (6 bases). V was cut by 1 base and J by 6 bases, with 16 bases left in between. The CDR3 extends over 15 amino acids. CDR1 LGHDT and CDR2 YNNKEL come from the germline V gene (reference sequence). In nucleotides, the CDR3 is TGTGCCAGCAGCCAAGCTCGGGGGTACTATTCCGAGCAGTACTTC. Translation gives CASSQARGYYSEQYF.

The genes are TRBV27 and TRBJ1-5, with D unresolved. The V gene lost 2 bases and the J gene lost 5 bases, with 13 bases spanning the gap. Germline CDR1 and CDR2: MNHEY and SMNVEV (reference sequence). The CDR3 totals 15 residues. CDR3 residues: CASSLDPVTHQPQHF. The CDR3 bases are TGTGCCAGCAGTTTAGATCCAGTCACCCATCAGCCCCAGCATTTT.

This clone showed up just a few times. The chain is built from TRBV5-8 and TRBJ2-5, with TRBD1 as a possible D gene (9 bases). This CDR3 is built from 17 residues. Trimming left V 4 bases short and J 1 base short, with 20 bases between. CDR1 and CDR2 (germline): SGHTS, YDEGEE. The CDR3 here is CASSLPGGGQGQETQYF. CDR3 DNA sequence: TGTGCCAGCAGCCTGCCCGGGGGGGGACAGGGCCAAGAGACCCAGTACTTC.

Note on this clone: The junction departs from the called germline gene at one end, perhaps through a read error. This sequence joins TRBV6-5 and TRBJ1-3, with D hard to call. Germline loops: CDR1 MNHEY, CDR2 SVGAGI. There are 12 residues in the CDR3. Here the CDR3 DNA reads TGTGCCAGCAGGGCGGCTGGGAACACCATATATTTT. Protein product: CASRAAGNTIYF.

The V gene is TRBV30, the J gene TRBJ1-1; TRBD1 aligns across 7 bases. V shed 5 bases and J 1 base; nucleotides not matched to a gene: 7. Germline V gene lookup returns CDR1 GTSNPN and CDR2 SVGIG (reference sequence). The CDR3 extends over 14 amino acids. CDR3 bases: TGTGCCTGGGACTATCAGGGGGGGAACACTGAAGCTTTCTTT. It yields the protein CAWDYQGGNTEAFF.

This clone was seen a single time. This chain uses TRBV7-2 with TRBJ1-5; D is ambiguous. Germline V gene lookup returns CDR1 SGHTA and CDR2 FQGNSA. V was cut by 0 bases and J by 11 bases, with 11 bases left in between. This CDR3 has 13 amino acids. The chain's CDR3 is CASSLALAAAQHF. The CDR3 DNA reads TGTGCCAGCAGCTTAGCGCTAGCCGCTGCCCAGCATTTT.

This sequence joins TRBV11-2 and TRBJ1-2; unclear D gene. The CDR3 is made up of 11 amino acids. Trimming took 5 bases from V and 5 from J, leaving 6 bases between them. Germline V gives CDR1 SGHAT, CDR2 FQNNGV. CDR3 nucleotides: TGTGCCAGCAGCCCCTCTTATGGCTACACCTTC. The encoded protein is CASSPSYGYTF.

V is TRBV19 and J is TRBJ1-6, with 8 positions matching TRBD1. With 5 bases clipped from V and 10 bases from J, the junction kept 4 bases outside the gene matches. The germline V gene has CDR1 LNHDA and CDR2 SQIVND (reference sequence). CDR3 size: 13 residues. The CDR3 sequence is CASSSDRESPLHF. The CDR3 nucleotides are TGTGCCAGTAGTTCGGACAGGGAATCACCCCTCCACTTT.

The J gene is TRBJ2-7, the V gene TRBV2; TRBD1 aligns across 7 bases. The CDR3 consists of 14 residues. Trimming removed 5 bases from V and 5 bases from J; junction bases left unmatched: 9. The germline CDR1 and CDR2 sequences are SNHLY and FYNNEI. CDR3 bases: TGTGCCAGCAGTCCCGACAGGGTGGTCCACGAGCAGTACTTC. This gives the protein CASSPDRVVHEQYF.

V is TRBV29-1 and J is TRBJ2-7, with 9 positions matching TRBD2. The CDR3 runs to 13 residues. J lost 7 bases, V lost 5 bases, and 9 bases had no gene match. Germline assignment: CDR1 SQVTM and CDR2 ANQGSEA. DNA for the CDR3: TGCAGCGTTCGGAGCGGGGGGAAGGGTGAGCAGTACTTC. It translates to CSVRSGGKGEQYF.